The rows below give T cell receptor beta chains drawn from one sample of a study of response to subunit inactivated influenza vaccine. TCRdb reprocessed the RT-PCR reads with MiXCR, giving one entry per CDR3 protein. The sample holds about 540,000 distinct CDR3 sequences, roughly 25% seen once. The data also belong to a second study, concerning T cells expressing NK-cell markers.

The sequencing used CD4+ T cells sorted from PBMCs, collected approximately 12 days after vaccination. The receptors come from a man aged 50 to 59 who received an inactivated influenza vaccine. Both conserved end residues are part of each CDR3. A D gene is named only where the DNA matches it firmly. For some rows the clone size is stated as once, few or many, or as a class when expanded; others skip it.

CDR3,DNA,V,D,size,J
CASSENGEGKFF,TGTGCCAGCAGTGAAAACGGGGAGGGAAAGTTCTTC,TRBV2,TRBD2,-,TRBJ2-1
CAWSFTGTRSEQYF,TGTGCCTGGAGTTTCACCGGGACTAGGAGCGAGCAGTACTTC,TRBV30,TRBD2,-,TRBJ2-7
CASSQEGWDEKLFF,TGTGCCAGCAGCCAGGAAGGATGGGATGAAAAACTGTTTTTT,TRBV14,-,-,TRBJ1-4
CASGRDYEQYF,TGTGCCAGCGGCCGGGACTACGAGCAGTACTTC,TRBV2,-,few,TRBJ2-7
CASSHTQTGFEQFF,TGCGCCAGCAGCCACACTCAGACAGGCTTTGAGCAGTTCTTC,TRBV5-1,-,-,TRBJ2-1
CASSHWGGRSDYGYTF,TGTGCCAGCAGCCACTGGGGGGGTAGAAGCGACTATGGCTACACCTTC,TRBV27,-,-,TRBJ1-2
CASSLRYPYEQYF,TGTGCCAGCAGCTTAAGGTACCCCTACGAGCAGTACTTC,TRBV11-2,-,-,TRBJ2-7
CASTLTRRGRSYNEQFF,TGTGCCAGCACCCTCACACGAAGGGGGAGGTCCTACAATGAGCAGTTCTTC,TRBV28,-,many,TRBJ2-1
CASSARGGGLEFF,TGTGCCAGCAGTGCCCGGGGGGGAGGATTGGAGTTCTTC,TRBV12-3/TRBV12-4,TRBD2,few,TRBJ2-1
CASRPLAGGQETQYF,TGTGCCAGCAGGCCCCTCGCAGGGGGACAAGAGACCCAGTACTTC,TRBV2,TRBD1,-,TRBJ2-5
CSARLGNSNQPQHF,TGCAGTGCGAGACTTGGGAATAGCAATCAGCCCCAGCATTTT,TRBV20-1,-,-,TRBJ1-5
CASSLGPRDRQETQYF,TGCGCCAGCAGCTTGGGTCCTCGGGACAGACAAGAGACCCAGTACTTC,TRBV5-1,TRBD1,-,TRBJ2-5
CSASPGGPNGELFF,TGCAGTGCTAGCCCAGGAGGGCCAAACGGGGAGCTGTTTTTT,TRBV20-1,-,few,TRBJ2-2
CASNGQGATYEQYF,TGCGCCAGCAATGGACAGGGGGCCACCTACGAGCAGTACTTC,TRBV10-2,TRBD1,few,TRBJ2-7
CASSPRPQGAGELFF,TGTGCCAGCAGCCCCAGACCACAGGGAGCCGGGGAGCTGTTTTTT,TRBV7-2,-,-,TRBJ2-2
CAISDRWDQPQHF,TGTGCCATCTCTGACAGGTGGGATCAGCCCCAGCATTTT,TRBV10-3,-,-,TRBJ1-5
CASSLEQGGTDTQYF,TGTGCCAGCAGCTTGGAACAGGGGGGCACAGATACGCAGTATTTT,TRBV5-6,TRBD1,-,TRBJ2-3
CASKLAGGTDTQYF,TGTGCCAGCAAATTAGCGGGAGGCACAGATACGCAGTATTTT,TRBV12-3/TRBV12-4,TRBD2,few,TRBJ2-3
CASSLARQLNTEAFF,TGTGCCAGCAGCTTAGCCCGACAGTTGAACACTGAAGCTTTCTTT,TRBV11-2,-,-,TRBJ1-1
CASSQGRGANTGELFF,TGCGCCAGCAGCCAAGGCAGAGGAGCGAACACCGGGGAGCTGTTTTTT,TRBV4-1,-,few,TRBJ2-2
CSPKRNRDQETQYF,TGCAGCCCAAAAAGGAACAGGGACCAAGAGACCCAGTACTTC,TRBV20-1,-,-,TRBJ2-5
CASSPRGGQGFNYGYTF,TGTGCCAGCAGCCCCAGGGGGGGACAGGGGTTTAACTATGGCTACACCTTC,TRBV12-3/TRBV12-4,TRBD1,few,TRBJ1-2
CAISSRGAGANVLTF,TGTGCCATCAGCTCCCGGGGCGCCGGGGCCAACGTCCTGACTTTC,TRBV10-3,-,few,TRBJ2-6
CASRIRENTEAFF,TGTGCCAGCAGAATCCGGGAGAACACTGAAGCTTTCTTT,TRBV12-3/TRBV12-4,-,-,TRBJ1-1
CASSLGALSYEQYF,TGTGCCAGCAGCCTGGGAGCGCTTTCCTACGAGCAGTACTTC,TRBV7-2,-,-,TRBJ2-7
CAISAGGNNQPQHF,TGTGCCATCAGTGCGGGGGGCAACAATCAGCCCCAGCATTTT,TRBV10-3,-,-,TRBJ1-5
CASSVVLASYNEQFF,TGTGCCAGCAGCGTAGTTTTAGCCTCCTACAATGAGCAGTTCTTC,TRBV9,-,few,TRBJ2-1
CASSRGPGTGDISYEQYF,TGCGCCAGCAGCCGAGGTCCCGGGACAGGGGACATCTCCTACGAGCAGTACTTC,TRBV5-1,TRBD1,few,TRBJ2-7
CASSYGDRVYYGYTF,TGTGCCAGCAGTTACGGGGACAGGGTCTACTATGGCTACACCTTC,TRBV6-2/TRBV6-3,TRBD1,-,TRBJ1-2
CASSLEASGRPEQFF,TGTGCCAGCAGTTTAGAGGCTAGCGGGAGACCTGAGCAGTTCTTC,TRBV28,TRBD2,few,TRBJ2-1
CASSLEGTRGSEQYF,TGCGCCAGCAGCTTGGAGGGGACAAGGGGATCCGAGCAGTACTTC,TRBV5-1,-,-,TRBJ2-7